This T cell receptor (beta chain) was obtained from a study of cytotoxic CD8 clonotypes in ibrutinib-treated CLL. The data were produced by immunoSEQ multiplex PCR, yet TCRdb's version contains in-frame clones alone and is incomplete. The profile shows hundreds of thousands of clones, under 80% of them singletons. About this clone itself: What it binds is unknown.

General study results and limits: Public clonotypes were rare and shrank or held steady on treatment.

The sequencing used PBMCs, collected after 24 months of ibrutinib treatment. This TCR was sampled from a human donor with chronic lymphocytic leukemia.

CDR3 region: CASSLDRNGYTF. The DNA for the CDR3 is TGTGCCAGCAGCTTAGATCGTAATGGCTACACCTTC. This chain links TRBV7-9 with TRBJ1-2; D gene uncertain. CDR1 SEHNR and CDR2 FQNEAQ come from the germline V gene (reference sequence). The CDR3 covers 12 residues. The V and J ends lost 1 base and 6 bases respectively, with 6 bases between them.